This TCR beta chain was retrieved from a study of blood T cell repertoires in COVID-19. Trimming left V 4 bases short and J 1 base short, with 8 bases between. Germline assignment: CDR1 MNHEY and CDR2 SVGEGT. This CDR3 spans 14 amino acids. Study processing details: From reference gene primer amplification, estimates of nucleated cell counts were derived. Assay: immunoSEQ multiplex PCR; the TCRdb copy retains only in-frame clones and omits some. D and trimming come from the DNA, and the V and J calls and clone size come from that table. The sample lists about 250,000 clones, approximately 82% occurring once.

The J gene is TRBJ1-5, the V gene TRBV6-2 or TRBV6-3; TRBD1 is a possible D gene (5 bases). Specimen: peripheral blood. This receptor was obtained from a man between 35 and 55 years old with active or convalescent COVID-19. CDR3 region: CASSSEGSNQPQHF. The CDR3 nucleotides are TGTGCCAGCAGTTCGGAGGGGAGCAATCAGCCCCAGCATTTT.